The present TCR beta chain was sequenced within a study of blood T cells in healthy people across ages. Deletions cut 6 bases from V and 2 bases from J, with 10 bases between. CDR1 and CDR2 (germline): MNHNS, SASEGT. The CDR3 loop spans 13 amino acids. The use of a sample-barcoded 5' primer and a J-beta primer mix characterized a second PCR of 7 to 11 cycles. TCRdb reanalysed the 5' RACE reads using MiXCR and keeps one entry per CDR3 protein. The data show fewer than 1,200,000 distinct CDR3 sequences, under 30% seen once. The data also belong to a second study, concerning T cells of mothers and their children.

The TCR sequence derives from a girl aged 2 to 9 in good health. The specimen sequenced was blood. The J gene is TRBJ2-5, the V gene TRBV6-1; no clear D. The DNA for the CDR3 is TGTGCCAGCAGGAAGGGTGAACAAGAGACCCAGTACTTC. It codes for CASRKGEQETQYF.